Shown below are 9 T cell receptor beta chains from a single sample sequenced in a study of cytomegalovirus exposure and HLA in healthy donors. The PCR ran on 60 Vbeta and 13 Jbeta primers. TCRdb's table, derived via immunoSEQ multiplex PCR, lists solely in-frame clones and lacks some. The sample consists of some 190,000 clones, around 80% of them appearing once. The sequenced sample consisted of PBMCs. These receptors all come from a man aged 35 to 55 in good health and CMV-seropositive.

The V gene is TRBV2, the J gene TRBJ1-5, with D perhaps TRBD1 (5 bases). CDR1 is SNHLY and CDR2 is FYNNEI in the germline V gene. The CDR3 runs 13 residues. Trimming took 7 bases from V and 10 from J, leaving 17 bases between them. The CDR3 DNA reads TGTGCCAGCACTGCCCGACAGCTCGAACCCCAGCATTTT. Its protein product is CASTARQLEPQHF.

The chain couples TRBV5-1 to TRBJ2-3; no clear D. V gave up 1 base and J gave up 0 bases, with 9 bases separating them. The CDR3 is made up of 15 amino acids. CDR1 and CDR2 (germline): SGHRS, YFSETQ. The CDR3 reads CASSLYHGSTDTQYF. The CDR3, as DNA: TGCGCCAGCAGCTTGTATCACGGTAGCACAGATACGCAGTATTTT.

This clone showed up just a few times. The chain has TRBV6-4 and TRBJ2-7; possibly TRBD2 for D (5 bases). Trimming removed 0 bases at V and 7 bases at J, with 10 bases between. This CDR3 region has 13 residues. Germline V gene data show CDR1 as MRHNA and CDR2 as SNTAGT. The chain's CDR3 is CASSDSESGEQYF. As DNA, the CDR3 is TGTGCCAGCAGTGACTCAGAGTCGGGGGAGCAGTACTTC.

The chain joins TRBV10-3 to TRBJ2-7; no reliable D call. V lost 2 bases and J lost 2, with 4 bases in between. CDR1 and CDR2 from the germline V gene are ENHRY and SYGVKD. CDR3 length equals 12 residues. Here the CDR3 reads CAISETTYEQYF. The CDR3 bases are TGTGCCATCAGTGAGACAACCTACGAGCAGTACTTC.

The V call is TRBV5-4, the J call TRBJ1-3; the match to TRBD1 covers 8 bases. The CDR3 is 15 residues long. Germline CDR1 is SGHNT and CDR2 is YYREEE (reference sequence). With V trimmed by 2 bases and J by 7 bases, 8 bases remained unmatched. The CDR3 protein is CASSFDRGLGNTIYF. CDR3 bases: TGTGCCAGCAGCTTCGACAGGGGCCTAGGGAACACCATATATTTT.

This rearrangement joins TRBV29-1 to TRBJ2-5; D gene ambiguous. CDR3 size: 13 residues. Germline CDR1 is SQVTM and CDR2 is ANQGSEA. V gave up 1 base and J gave up 11 bases, with 17 bases separating them. The CDR3 here is CSVEGLLVEEQYF. In nucleotides, the CDR3 is TGCAGCGTTGAAGGACTTCTCGTTGAGGAGCAGTACTTC.

V is TRBV15 and J is TRBJ2-3; 12 bases are shared with TRBD2. The CDR3 is 15 residues long. The V gene's germline CDR1 is LNHNV and CDR2 YYDKDF (reference sequence). V was pared by 2 bases and J by 5 bases, with 2 bases of the junction left unmatched. CDR3 in DNA: TGTGCCACCAGCAGACTAGCGGGAGGGCGAGATACGCAGTATTTT. Translated, it gives CATSRLAGGRDTQYF.

The chain recombines TRBV19 with TRBJ1-5; TRBD1 is a possible D gene (6 bases). Trimming took off 5 bases at V and 1 base at J, with 15 bases between the two ends. Germline V CDR1 and CDR2: LNHDA, SQIVND (reference sequence). There are 16 residues in the CDR3. The CDR3 bases are TGTGCCAGTAGTCCCCCCAGGGGTGTGAGCAATCAGCCCCAGCATTTT. Its protein is CASSPPRGVSNQPQHF.

The chain couples TRBV29-1 to TRBJ1-1; 9 nucleotides agree with TRBD1. Per the germline V gene, CDR1 is SQVTM and CDR2 is ANQGSEA. The CDR3 extends over 16 amino acids. The V and J ends lost 2 bases and 4 bases, in that order; junction bases with no gene match: 11. This CDR3 is CSVESTGGKLSTEAFF. In DNA form, the CDR3 reads TGCAGCGTTGAATCGACAGGGGGAAAGCTCAGCACTGAAGCTTTCTTT.